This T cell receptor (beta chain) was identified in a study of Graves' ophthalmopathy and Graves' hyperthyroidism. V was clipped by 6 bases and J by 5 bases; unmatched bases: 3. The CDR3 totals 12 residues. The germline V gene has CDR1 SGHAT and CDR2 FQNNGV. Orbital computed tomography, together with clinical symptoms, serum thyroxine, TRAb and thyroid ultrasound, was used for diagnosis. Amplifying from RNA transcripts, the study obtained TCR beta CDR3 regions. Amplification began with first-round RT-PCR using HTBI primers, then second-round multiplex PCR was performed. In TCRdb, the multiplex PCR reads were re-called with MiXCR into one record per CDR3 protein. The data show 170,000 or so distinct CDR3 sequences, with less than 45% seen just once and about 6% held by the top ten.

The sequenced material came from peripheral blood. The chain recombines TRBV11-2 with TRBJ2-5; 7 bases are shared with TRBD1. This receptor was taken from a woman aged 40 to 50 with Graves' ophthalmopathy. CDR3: CASSEGAETQYF. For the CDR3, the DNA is TGTGCCAGCAGTGAGGGGGCGGAGACCCAGTACTTC.